This T cell receptor (beta chain) is from a study of cytomegalovirus exposure and HLA in healthy donors. Turning to the study itself: Of all 400 or so donors who were genotyped, roughly 83% belonged to the Caucasian-associated ancestry cluster. Notes on the study in general: Common viral pathogens were later found to be apparently linked to several of the most significant clusters. Rarity characterized most TCR sequences, yet some public TCRs appeared in many donors. Being productive about 87% or about 30% of the time was typical of most TCR beta V segments in an earlier analysis.

Concerning this clone itself: Its target is unknown.

The PCR used 60 Vbeta and 13 Jbeta primers. TCRdb keeps only in-frame clones here, not all; method: immunoSEQ multiplex PCR. The sample yields 150,000 to 200,000 clones, approximately 90% seen once. The CDR3 has 16 amino acids. The V end was cut by 1 base, the J end by 2 bases, with 9 bases between. Germline CDR1 and CDR2: LNHDA and SQIVND (reference sequence). This chain uses TRBV19 with TRBJ2-6; possible D gene TRBD1, 6 bases. The material sequenced was PBMCs. The receptor was isolated from a boy aged 2-9 years in good health and CMV-seronegative. This CDR3 reads CASSIGGPPGANVLTF. CDR3 coding DNA: TGTGCCAGTAGTATAGGGGGGCCCCCTGGGGCCAACGTCCTGACTTTC.